This entry describes one T cell receptor beta chain. There are 12 residues in the CDR3. V was trimmed by 2 bases and J by 8 bases, leaving 9 bases between them. Germline loops: CDR1 MNHEY, CDR2 SVGEGT. The sample comes from a study of T cell responses to AZD1222 COVID-19 vaccine. TCRdb keeps only in-frame clones here, not all; method: immunoSEQ multiplex PCR. The sample contains 140,000 or so clones, around 88% of which appear only once. The chain employs TRBV6-2 or TRBV6-3 and TRBJ1-1, with D perhaps TRBD1 (5 bases). The receptor was derived from an adult in good health. The source was peripheral blood, collected on day 0 of AZD1222 vaccination. The CDR3 DNA follows: TGTGCCAGCAGTTACGGGGCAGGGGAAGCTTTCTTT. Amino acids: CASSYGAGEAFF.